The next 5 T cell receptor beta chains were all read from a single sample in a study of blood T cell repertoires in COVID-19. Sequenced by immunoSEQ multiplex PCR; TCRdb stores in-frame clones only, minus some. The table has approximately 150,000 clones, about 87% seen once. Source material: peripheral blood. These receptors all stem from a woman between 50 and 59 years old with acute or convalescent COVID-19.

This rearrangement joins TRBV11-2 to TRBJ2-3, with 7 bases identical to TRBD1. Germline lookup yields CDR1 SGHAT and CDR2 FQNNGV. Trimming removed 4 bases from V and 4 bases from J; junction bases left unmatched: 17. The CDR3 has 18 residues. The CDR3 bases are TGTGCCAGCAGCTCCATGAGATTCCTTCAGACAGGGCCAGATACGCAGTATTTT. This sequence encodes CASSSMRFLQTGPDTQYF. The full variable domain, with the rest looked up from reference TRBV11-2 and TRBJ2-3, is EAGVAQSPRYKIIEKRQSVAFWCNPISGHATLYWYQQILGQGPKLLIQFQNNGVVDDSQLPKDRFSAERLKGVDSTLKIQPAKLEDSAVYLCASSSMRFLQTGPDTQYFGPGTRLTVL.

The sample holds one count of this clone. J is TRBJ1-2 and V is TRBV7-2; D is unclear. Trimming left V 3 bases short and J 4 bases short, with 12 bases between. The germline CDR1 and CDR2 sequences are SGHTA and FQGNSA. The CDR3 runs to 14 residues. Here the CDR3 reads CASSFRVRGYGYTF. CDR3 nucleotides: TGTGCCAGCAGCTTTAGGGTGCGGGGCTATGGCTACACCTTC.

The rearrangement uses TRBV29-1 and TRBJ2-1, with 10 positions matching TRBD2. Germline-derived CDR1 and CDR2 are SQVTM and ANQGSEA. The length of the CDR3 is 14 residues. The CDR3 region is CTSSGTSADNEQFF. The CDR3 coding sequence is TGCACCTCGAGCGGGACTAGCGCCGACAATGAGCAGTTCTTC.

V is TRBV4-1 and J is TRBJ2-2; 10 bases are a match to TRBD2. The CDR3 runs to 20 residues. With V trimmed by 0 bases and J by 7 bases, 17 bases remained unmatched. The germline CDR1 and CDR2 sequences are MGHRA and YSYEKL. The CDR3 is CASSQDGWLVSGGAGGELFF. The CDR3 DNA reads as TGCGCCAGCAGCCAAGATGGGTGGTTGGTGAGCGGGGGGGCTGGCGGGGAGCTGTTTTTT.

The sample holds one count of this clone. The V and J genes are TRBV19 and TRBJ2-7, with D possibly TRBD2 on 6 matching bases. V was cut by 3 bases and J by 3 bases, with 24 bases left in between. The CDR3 is 18 amino acids. Per the germline V gene, CDR1 is LNHDA and CDR2 is SQIVND (reference sequence). In DNA form, the CDR3 reads TGTGCCAGTAGTATGACTCTCTTGACGCGGGACCCAGACTACGAGCAGTACTTC. This sequence encodes CASSMTLLTRDPDYEQYF.